Listed below are T cell receptor beta chains from one sample, sequenced in a study of identical twins. TCRdb fed the 5' RACE reads into MiXCR, producing one record per CDR3 protein. The sample carries about 920,000 distinct CDR3 sequences, about 12% recorded once. The same sample was also studied in work on yellow fever vaccine responses in identical twins.

The sample comprised PBMCs. The receptors derive from a woman aged 18-30 years in good health. The CDR3 runs from the conserved cysteine through the conserved F or W. D genes are given only for firm matches. Expanded clones are given a class, and other clones once, few, many or no size at all.

v_gene,j_gene,d_gene,abundance,CDR3aa,CDR3nt
TRBV20-1,TRBJ2-3,.,.,CSARDLGGAGDTQYF,TGCAGTGCTAGGGACCTAGGGGGGGCCGGGGATACGCAGTATTTT
TRBV20-1,TRBJ2-5,TRBD2,.,CSARGGSGTQETQYF,TGCAGTGCTAGAGGAGGTAGCGGGACTCAAGAGACCCAGTACTTC
TRBV9,TRBJ1-1,.,many,CASSSRGGGDTEAFF,TGTGCCAGCAGCTCTAGGGGTGGAGGGGACACTGAAGCTTTCTTT
TRBV12-3/TRBV12-4,TRBJ1-5,.,many,CASSPLGNNQPQHF,TGTGCCAGCAGCCCCTTAGGGAACAATCAGCCCCAGCATTTT
TRBV7-9,TRBJ1-2,TRBD1,few,CASTPTGNHGYTF,TGTGCCAGCACCCCGACAGGGAACCATGGCTACACCTTC
TRBV5-1,TRBJ2-7,.,.,CASSLDWGSYEQYF,TGCGCCAGCAGCTTAGACTGGGGCTCCTACGAGCAGTACTTC
TRBV10-3,TRBJ2-3,TRBD1,few,CAIMGQGLDTQYF,TGTGCCATCATGGGACAGGGGTTAGATACGCAGTATTTT
TRBV2,TRBJ2-1,TRBD2,few,CASSWAGGPYNEQFF,TGTGCCAGCAGTTGGGCGGGAGGCCCCTACAATGAGCAGTTCTTC
TRBV6-1,TRBJ2-1,.,few,CASNIAGAPEQFF,TGTGCCAGCAACATCGCGGGGGCCCCTGAGCAGTTCTTC
TRBV3-1,TRBJ2-1,TRBD2,.,CASSLGLAGISSYNEQFF,TGTGCCAGCAGCTTGGGACTAGCGGGGATTAGCTCCTACAATGAGCAGTTCTTC